This is a list of T cell receptor beta chains from one sample in a study of metastatic and nonmetastatic thyroid tumors. Using MiXCR, TCRdb re-called clones from the PCR reads. The data show 84,000 or so clones, with around 9.1% seen just once and roughly 9% held by the top ten. Input material: blood. The receptors derive from a female donor with papillary thyroid cancer or a benign thyroid nodule (not recorded which). Some clones in this sample may be carry-over from other donors' samples. Both conserved end residues are trimmed from each CDR3. Clone size appears in some rows only: once, few, many, or a class for an expanded clone.

V gene: TRBV18; clone size: many; CDR3 protein: ASSKRTGGNQPQH
V gene: TRBV19; clone size: many; CDR3 protein: ATMLAGGPDTQY
V gene: TRBV10-1; clone size: many; CDR3 protein: ASSEPGGPVEQF
V gene: TRBV3-1; clone size: many; CDR3 protein: ASSQEWGRNEQF
V gene: TRBV7-2; clone size: few; CDR3 protein: ASSLGLSSYEQY
V gene: TRBV11-1; clone size: .; CDR3 protein: ASSGDGTTNEELF
V gene: TRBV7-8; clone size: .; CDR3 protein: ASSWEGARNTEAF
V gene: TRBV20-1; clone size: many; CDR3 protein: SARTGRDQPQH
V gene: TRBV9; clone size: many; CDR3 protein: ASSVIAGGYNEQF
V gene: TRBV20-1; clone size: many; CDR3 protein: SARTGGNGNTIY
V gene: TRBV12-3/TRBV12-4; clone size: many; CDR3 protein: ASSSLAGGPGTDTQY
V gene: TRBV2; clone size: many; CDR3 protein: ASGGMGEQY
V gene: TRBV30; clone size: many; CDR3 protein: AWSALRDGETQY
V gene: TRBV6-1; clone size: many; CDR3 protein: ASSWTSGVHEQY
V gene: TRBV3-1; clone size: .; CDR3 protein: ASSQEPRGGKNEQF
V gene: TRBV20-1; clone size: many; CDR3 protein: SARAAADEAF
V gene: TRBV30; clone size: few; CDR3 protein: AWKGQGGNYGYT
V gene: TRBV5-6; clone size: many; CDR3 protein: ASSLQGAGEKLF
V gene: TRBV6-2/TRBV6-3; clone size: few; CDR3 protein: ASSYDLTGVRIDGYT
V gene: TRBV2; clone size: .; CDR3 protein: ASSFGKLSTVYEQY
V gene: TRBV7-9; clone size: .; CDR3 protein: ASSGAGYRETQY
V gene: TRBV7-3; clone size: many; CDR3 protein: ASSLRGGLGSGANVLT